The 5 T cell receptor beta chains below come from one sample, sequenced in a study of T cells in localized non-small cell lung cancer. The protocol was immunoSEQ multiplex PCR, while the TCRdb copy is restricted to in-frame clones and leaves out a portion. Among some 30,000 clones listed, about nine tenths were seen once. Sample: peripheral blood, taken before any cancer treatment. The receptors stem from a male donor older than 55 with stage III lung adenocarcinoma.

The chain couples TRBV7-2 to TRBJ2-3; D remains unclear. Trimming stripped 5 bases from V and 10 bases from J, with 13 bases between. Germline values: CDR1 SGHTA, CDR2 FQGNSA. CDR3 length: 12 amino acids. The CDR3 loop reads CASSRNVQSQYF. The CDR3, as DNA: TGTGCCAGCAGCCGCAACGTACAGTCGCAGTATTTT.

The chain carries TRBV4-2 and TRBJ2-5, with a weak D call TRBD1 (5 bases). Germline V gives CDR1 LGHNA, CDR2 YNFKEQ. The V and J ends lost 1 base and 5 bases respectively, with 14 bases between them. The CDR3 consists of 15 residues. Written as DNA, the CDR3 is TGTGCCAGCAGCCAAGGGCTCAGGGTGGACGAGACCCAGTACTTC. Translation: CASSQGLRVDETQYF.

The V call is TRBV28, the J call TRBJ1-1, with D perhaps matching TRBD1 (6 bases). CDR1 and CDR2 from the germline V gene are MDHEN and SYDVKM. The CDR3 has 14 residues. V lost 2 bases, J lost 2 bases, and 9 bases lay in between. CDR3 loop: CASSLGTPNTEAFF. The CDR3 DNA is TGTGCCAGCAGTTTAGGGACACCCAACACTGAAGCTTTCTTT.

This rearrangement joins TRBV10-2 to TRBJ1-6, with TRBD1 matching 10 bases. Germline CDR1 reads WSHSY; CDR2 reads SAAADI. This CDR3 comprises 14 residues. V was clipped by 6 bases and J by 14 bases; unmatched bases: 10. The chain's CDR3 is CASRARQGAGTLHF. The CDR3, as DNA: TGCGCCAGCAGGGCCAGACAGGGGGCGGGTACCCTCCACTTT.

The chain employs TRBV5-6 and TRBJ2-5; no definite D call. V dropped 2 bases and J dropped 1 base, with 6 bases sitting between them. From germline, CDR1 is SGHDT and CDR2 YYEEEE. The CDR3 is made up of 13 amino acids. The CDR3 is CASSFFSQETQYF. In nucleotides, the CDR3 is TGTGCCAGCAGCTTTTTCAGCCAAGAGACCCAGTACTTC.